These 13 T cell receptor beta chains were sequenced from one sample in a study of T cell responses to AZD1222 COVID-19 vaccine. Assay used: immunoSEQ multiplex PCR; TCRdb lists only in-frame clones, some missing. The sample includes more than 90,000 clones, roughly 80% of them seen just once. This sample comprised peripheral blood, obtained on day 0 of AZD1222 vaccination. The receptor source for this set is an adult in good health.

The rearrangement links TRBV19 to TRBJ2-7; 8 bases are shared with TRBD1. The germline V gene has CDR1 LNHDA and CDR2 SQIVND (reference sequence). CDR3 size: 15 residues. Trimming cost V 2 bases and J 0 bases; bases outside gene matches: 3. CDR3 DNA sequence: TGTGCCAGTAGTATAACAGGGGGGACCTCCTACGAGCAGTACTTC. This sequence encodes CASSITGGTSYEQYF.

The V call is TRBV5-1, the J call TRBJ2-1, with a possible D match to TRBD2 (6 bases). Germline lookup yields CDR1 SGHRS and CDR2 YFSETQ. CDR3 length equals 15 residues. V was pared by 3 bases and J by 4 bases, with 14 bases between. The CDR3 here is CASSYLGTPYNEQFF. Written as DNA, the CDR3 is TGCGCCAGCAGCTACCTCGGGACTCCATACAATGAGCAGTTCTTC.

Points on this clone: An end of the junction does not agree with germline; a read error may underlie this. The CDR3 nucleotides are TGTGCTAGCAGCTTCGGCCTACAGTTGCGGAATGAGCAGTTCTTC. Its protein is CASSFGLQLRNEQFF. The chain couples TRBV7-7 to TRBJ2-1; D uncertain. This CDR3 contains 15 residues. Germline loops: CDR1 SSHAT, CDR2 FNYEAQ (reference sequence).

The chain carries TRBV5-1 and TRBJ1-3; the D is unclear. Between the trimmed V and J ends, which lost 5 bases and 1 base, there was a span of 16 bases. CDR3 length: 16 residues. The V gene's germline CDR1 is SGHRS and CDR2 YFSETQ. CDR3: CASRELGPGSGNTIYF. For the CDR3, the DNA is TGCGCCAGCAGGGAGTTAGGTCCCGGGTCTGGAAACACCATATATTTT.

J is TRBJ1-5 and V is TRBV7-9, with D uncertain. Germline assignment: CDR1 SEHNR and CDR2 FQNEAQ (reference sequence). Trimming stripped 1 base from V and 2 bases from J, with 6 bases between. The CDR3 loop spans 14 amino acids. CDR3 sequence reads: CASSLVHGNQPQHF. In DNA, the CDR3 is TGTGCCAGCAGCTTAGTTCACGGCAATCAGCCCCAGCATTTT.

CDR3 sequence (DNA): TGCGCCAGCAGCCCCCAACAGGGCGGAGAAAAACTGTTTTTT. Translating it yields CASSPQQGGEKLFF. J is TRBJ1-4 and V is TRBV5-1; a possible D gene is TRBD1 (6 bases). This CDR3 contains 14 residues. Germline values: CDR1 SGHRS, CDR2 YFSETQ. Trimming shortened V by 4 bases and J by 8 bases, and 15 bases separated the two germline ends.

This clone was observed a single time. The chain is built from TRBV7-8 and TRBJ2-3, with TRBD1 matching 9 bases. The V segment lost 3 bases and the J segment 1 base; nucleotides outside the gene matches: 2. Germline CDR1 reads SGHVS; CDR2 reads FQNEAQ. The CDR3 runs 15 residues. This CDR3 reads CASSLDRGGTDTQYF. The DNA of the CDR3 is TGTGCCAGCAGCTTGGACAGGGGAGGCACAGATACGCAGTATTTT.

The table lists this clone with a count of one. This rearrangement joins TRBV7-9 to TRBJ1-5; D unclear. Trimming removed 5 bases at V and 2 bases at J, with 7 bases between. Germline V gene sequence: CDR1 SEHNR, CDR2 FQNEAQ (reference sequence). The CDR3 totals 13 residues. CDR3 sequence reads: CASSQGGNQPQHF. The CDR3 coding sequence is TGTGCCAGCAGCCAAGGAGGCAATCAGCCCCAGCATTTT.

In this sample, this clone turned up a few times. The chain joins TRBV6-5 to TRBJ1-3; no definite D call. V lost 5 bases and J 4 bases, leaving 9 bases between the germline ends. The germline gives CDR1 MNHEY, CDR2 SVGAGI. The CDR3 has 13 amino acids. The CDR3 nucleotides are TGTGCCAGCAGTCCCTCGGGGGGAAACACCATATATTTT. It is translated as CASSPSGGNTIYF.

The chain links TRBV10-3 to TRBJ1-2, with D unclear. This CDR3 comprises 12 residues. From germline, CDR1 is ENHRY and CDR2 SYGVKD. V was clipped by 8 bases and J by 6 bases, with 13 bases between them. The CDR3 DNA reads TGTGCCATCTCCCTTGCAGGCGATGGCTACACCTTC. Its protein product is CAISLAGDGYTF.

The chain links TRBV28 to TRBJ2-6; D is ambiguous. Per germline, CDR1 MDHEN and CDR2 SYDVKM. V shed 6 bases and J shed 0 bases, with 9 bases lying between them. The CDR3 contains 15 residues. This CDR3 reads CASRPGASGANVLTF. CDR3 nucleotide sequence: TGTGCCAGCAGGCCTGGTGCCTCTGGGGCCAACGTCCTGACTTTC.

The chain couples TRBV6-5 to TRBJ1-4, with D perhaps TRBD1 (5 bases). This CDR3 has 14 amino acids. CDR1 is MNHEY and CDR2 is SVGAGI in the germline V gene. The V gene lost 6 bases and the J gene lost 4 bases, with 12 bases spanning the gap. The CDR3 DNA sequence: TGTGCCAGCAGCTGGGGACCGAATAATGAAAAACTGTTTTTT. Protein product: CASSWGPNNEKLFF.

Only a few counts were recorded for this clone. This rearrangement joins TRBV15 to TRBJ2-1; D gene unclear. Germline CDR1 LNHNV, CDR2 YYDKDF (reference sequence). The CDR3 consists of 15 residues. The V end lost 0 bases, the J end lost 3 bases, and 9 bases lay between the germline ends. The CDR3 coding sequence is TGTGCCACCAGCAGAGAAAGGCAAATCTACAATGAGCAGTTCTTC. This sequence encodes CATSRERQIYNEQFF.